This T cell receptor (beta chain) derives from a study of CD8 T cells in Susac syndrome. Germline CDR1 reads SGHRS; CDR2 reads YFSETQ. The ends lost 3 bases at V and 5 bases at J; junction bases unmatched: 4. The CDR3 contains 14 residues. An input of roughly 0.5 to 1 ug of RNA was subjected to reverse transcription using random hexamers. MiXCR, run by TCRdb on the immunoSEQ multiplex PCR reads, gives a single entry per CDR3 protein. The sample carries 100,000 to 150,000 distinct CDR3 sequences, over 90% recorded once. The sample consisted of CD8+ T cells from PBMCs. The V gene is TRBV5-1, the J gene TRBJ1-5; the match to TRBD1 covers 8 bases. The TCR comes from a human donor with multiple sclerosis. CDR3 DNA: TGCGCCAGCAGCTCAGGACAGGGAGATCAGCCCCAGCATTTT. Protein: CASSSGQGDQPQHF.